The 29 T cell receptor beta chains below were found in one sample sequenced in a study of blood T cell repertoires in COVID-19. The assay was immunoSEQ multiplex PCR, and TCRdb's table has in-frame clones only and misses some. The data show tens of thousands of clones, with roughly 78% seen just once and 21% held by the top ten. The sequencing sample was made of peripheral blood. These receptors originate from a human donor in a cohort sampled during active COVID-19.

The V gene is TRBV18, the J gene TRBJ2-7, with a weak D call TRBD2 (5 bases). V lost 3 bases and J lost 5, with 11 bases in between. The CDR3 extends over 13 amino acids. Per germline, CDR1 KGHSH and CDR2 LQKENI. CDR3 residues: CASSPSTRHEQYF. The DNA for the CDR3 is TGTGCCAGCTCACCCTCCACTAGGCACGAGCAGTACTTC. Together with reference TRBV18 and TRBJ2-7, the CDR3 gives the full variable domain: NAGVMQNPRHLVRRRGQEARLRCSPMKGHSHVYWYRQLPEEGLKFMVYLQKENIIDESGMPKERFSAEFPKEGPSILRIQQVVRGDSAAYFCASSPSTRHEQYFGPGTRLTVT.

This clone was detected only a few times. This chain joins TRBV5-6 and TRBJ1-4; no clear D gene. The CDR3 sequence is 14 residues long. CDR1 is SGHDT and CDR2 is YYEEEE in the germline V gene. V lost 4 bases, J lost 0 bases, and 7 bases lay in between. This CDR3 is CASSPGATNEKLFF. CDR3 bases: TGTGCCAGCAGCCCCGGGGCAACTAATGAAAAACTGTTTTTT. The full variable domain, its missing parts supplied by reference TRBV5-6 and TRBJ1-4, is DAGVTQSPTHLIKTRGQQVTLRCSPKSGHDTVSWYQQALGQGPQFIFQYYEEEERQRGNFPDRFSGHQFPNYSSELNVNALLLGDSALYLCASSPGATNEKLFFGSGTQLSVL.

The gene calls are TRBV19 and TRBJ2-1; 9 nucleotides align to TRBD1. The CDR3 consists of 17 residues. The V gene end was trimmed by 2 bases and the J gene end by 6 bases; junction bases not matched to a gene: 11. Germline lookup yields CDR1 LNHDA and CDR2 SQIVND (reference sequence). In nucleotides, the CDR3 is TGTGCCAGTAGTATATTTTTGGGACAGGGTCCATCCAATGAGCAGTTCTTC. Translation gives CASSIFLGQGPSNEQFF.

The chain uses TRBV9 and TRBJ1-5; D gene ambiguous. V was trimmed by 3 bases and J by 0 bases, leaving 4 bases between them. The length of the CDR3 is 13 residues. The germline V gene encodes CDR1 SGDLS and CDR2 YYNGEE. The CDR3 DNA reads TGTGCCAGCAGCGCGTATAGCAATCAGCCCCAGCATTTT. Its protein product is CASSAYSNQPQHF.

CDR3 nucleotides: TGTGCCACCCATCCGGGACAGGGCTGGAACACTGAAGCTTTCTTT. Its protein product is CATHPGQGWNTEAFF. The chain joins TRBV19 to TRBJ1-1; 9 positions agree with TRBD1. This CDR3 is 15 amino acids long. CDR1 and CDR2 (germline): LNHDA, SQIVND (reference sequence). Losses at the gene ends were 10 bases for V and 1 base for J; bases not matched to a gene: 10.

This rearrangement joins TRBV27 to TRBJ2-5, with D possibly being TRBD1 (5 bases). Trimming shortened V by 4 bases and J by 0 bases, and 15 bases separated the two germline ends. Germline V gene lookup returns CDR1 MNHEY and CDR2 SMNVEV (reference sequence). This CDR3 has 16 amino acids. The CDR3 region is CASSSSRGRNQETQYF. The CDR3, as DNA: TGTGCCAGCAGTTCTTCTAGGGGCAGAAACCAAGAGACCCAGTACTTC.

The gene calls are TRBV29-1 and TRBJ2-5; TRBD1 might be the D (5 bases). Germline V gene data show CDR1 as SQVTM and CDR2 as ANQGSEA. The CDR3 spans 14 residues. V was shortened by 4 bases and J by 7 bases, with 19 bases between the two germline ends. As DNA, the CDR3 is TGCAGCGTTGTGAGCAGGGTCAAGGTTGGGACCCAGTACTTC. It encodes CSVVSRVKVGTQYF.

CDR3 bases: TGTGCCAGTAGTGTGGGCGGGAGCCAAGAGACCCAGTACTTC. This gives the protein CASSVGGSQETQYF. The V gene is TRBV19, the J gene TRBJ2-5; 7 nucleotides line up with TRBD2. Trimming at V came to 5 bases and at J to 1 base, leaving 4 bases not matched to a gene. The CDR3 consists of 14 residues. From germline, CDR1 is LNHDA and CDR2 SQIVND (reference sequence).

This sequence joins TRBV9 and TRBJ1-4; TRBD1 might be the D (6 bases). Trimming stripped 0 bases from V and 3 bases from J, with 9 bases between. The CDR3 covers 15 residues. Germline V gene data show CDR1 as SGDLS and CDR2 as YYNGEE. The CDR3 spells CASSVVGGANEKLFF. The CDR3 nucleotides are TGTGCCAGCAGCGTAGTAGGGGGAGCTAATGAAAAACTGTTTTTT.

The chain joins TRBV4-1 to TRBJ2-5; 11 bases are a match to TRBD2. CDR3 length: 18 amino acids. Germline V gene data show CDR1 as MGHRA and CDR2 as YSYEKL. J lost 10 bases, V lost 2 bases, and 18 bases had no gene match. This CDR3 reads CASSQRASGGQPGGIQYF. The CDR3 DNA is TGCGCCAGCAGCCAACGGGCTAGCGGGGGGCAGCCCGGGGGGATCCAGTACTTC.

The chain joins TRBV19 to TRBJ2-7, with no clear D. The germline V gene encodes CDR1 LNHDA and CDR2 SQIVND (reference sequence). This CDR3 contains 13 residues. With 7 bases removed from V and 4 bases from J, the gap between germline ends came to 14 bases. The CDR3 reads CASTKADGYEQYF. The CDR3 bases are TGTGCCAGTACTAAGGCGGATGGGTACGAGCAGTACTTC.

V usage is TRBV27 and J usage is TRBJ2-1; TRBD1 matches 11 bases. The germline V gene encodes CDR1 MNHEY and CDR2 SMNVEV (reference sequence). The length of the CDR3 is 15 residues. After removal of 5 bases from V and 6 bases from J, the junction contained 6 bases not matched to a gene. CDR3 bases: TGTGCCAGCAGTATCCGGGACAGGGGGGCCAATGAGCAGTTCTTC. Amino acid sequence: CASSIRDRGANEQFF.

The chain recombines TRBV11-2 with TRBJ2-5; 12 bases are a match to TRBD1. V trimming: 5 bases; J trimming: 3 bases; junction bases outside the gene matches: 7. Per germline, CDR1 SGHAT and CDR2 FQNNGV. CDR3 length: 16 amino acids. The CDR3 DNA follows: TGTGCCAGCAGCGAACAAGGGACAGGGGGCGAAGAGACCCAGTACTTC. This translates into CASSEQGTGGEETQYF.

Worth noting for this clone: One end of the junction does not line up with germline, which may come from a read error. The J gene is TRBJ2-5, the V gene TRBV6-1; 11 positions agree with TRBD1. The CDR3 length is 15 residues. Germline V CDR1 and CDR2: MNHNS, SASEGT. CDR3 DNA sequence: TGTGCCAGCAGGGAAGGGACAGGGGGTATGAAGACCCAGTACTTC. Amino acid sequence: CASREGTGGMKTQYF.

This chain joins TRBV28 and TRBJ1-4; 9 bases line up with TRBD1. Germline V gives CDR1 MDHEN, CDR2 SYDVKM. The V segment lost 5 bases and the J segment 8 bases; nucleotides outside the gene matches: 12. The CDR3 extends over 16 amino acids. The CDR3 bases are TGTGCCAGCAGTCCCCACTACAGGGGGCGAGGGGAAAAACTGTTTTTT. Translated: CASSPHYRGRGEKLFF.

In regard to this clone: At one end the junction does not follow the germline gene, possibly because of a read error. This chain joins TRBV5-1 and TRBJ1-4, with D possibly TRBD1 on 6 matching bases. This CDR3 has 14 residues. In germline, CDR1 is SGHRS, CDR2 YFSETQ. In nucleotides, the CDR3 is TGCGCCAGCAGCCTAGGGGGTACTAGTGAAAAACTGTTTTTT. Its translation is CASSLGGTSEKLFF.

This chain joins TRBV28 and TRBJ2-7; TRBD1 aligns across 7 bases. The junction had 10 bases not matched to a gene; V was cut back by 3 bases and J by 2 bases. This CDR3 has 16 amino acids. Per germline, CDR1 MDHEN and CDR2 SYDVKM. CDR3 sequence: CASSLARGQGAYEQYF. In nucleotides, the CDR3 is TGTGCCAGCAGTTTGGCCCGTGGGCAGGGGGCCTACGAGCAGTACTTC.

In its sample, this clone was seen a few times. The chain recombines TRBV7-2 with TRBJ1-1; D may be TRBD1 (5 bases). The CDR3 spans 16 residues. The germline V gene encodes CDR1 SGHTA and CDR2 FQGNSA. The V end was cut by 3 bases, the J end by 1 base, with 15 bases between. For the CDR3, the DNA is TGTGCCAGCAGCTTCCTTCCCGTGGGGGGGAACACTGAAGCTTTCTTT. Translated, it gives CASSFLPVGGNTEAFF.

This clone showed up just a few times. The V and J genes are TRBV9 and TRBJ2-7; tentative D call: TRBD1 (6 bases). V was cut by 3 bases and J by 3 bases, with 7 bases left in between. Germline V gives CDR1 SGDLS, CDR2 YYNGEE. The CDR3 is 12 residues long. DNA of the CDR3: TGTGCCAGCAGCGCGACAGGCTACGAGCAGTACTTC. Residues: CASSATGYEQYF.

The chain has TRBV25-1 and TRBJ2-1, with 8 bases lining up with TRBD1. CDR3 size: 15 residues. V dropped 2 bases and J dropped 8; count of bases not matched to a gene: 8. Germline CDR1 MGHDK, CDR2 SYGVNS. CDR3 amino acids: CASSEGTGRGDEQFF. DNA of the CDR3: TGTGCCAGCAGTGAAGGGACAGGCCGCGGGGATGAGCAGTTCTTC.

V is TRBV6-5 and J is TRBJ2-7; 8 bases align to TRBD2. Germline V gene sequence: CDR1 MNHEY, CDR2 SVGAGI. This CDR3 has 14 amino acids. The ends lost 5 bases at V and 0 bases at J; junction bases unmatched: 3. Written as DNA, the CDR3 is TGTGCCAGCAGTAGCGGGAGAAGCTCCTACGAGCAGTACTTC. Its protein is CASSSGRSSYEQYF.

The chain combines TRBV19 with TRBJ2-5, with TRBD2 identical over 10 bases. Trimming at V came to 3 bases and at J to 3 bases, leaving 7 bases not matched to a gene. The CDR3 runs to 16 residues. Germline CDR1 and CDR2: LNHDA and SQIVND (reference sequence). The CDR3 nucleotides read TGTGCCAGTAGTATTAGGATAGCGGGGGGCGAAGAGACCCAGTACTTC. Encoded protein: CASSIRIAGGEETQYF.

The chain has TRBV3-1 (or the pseudogene TRBV3-2) and TRBJ1-5, with D possibly matching TRBD1 (5 bases). CDR1 and CDR2 (germline): LGHDT, YNNKEL (reference sequence). This CDR3 is built from 17 residues. The V gene lost 1 base and the J gene lost 0 bases, with 13 bases spanning the gap. CDR3 nucleotide sequence: TGTGCCAGCAGCCAAGGGACAACCGAATATAGCAATCAGCCCCAGCATTTT. Translated, it gives CASSQGTTEYSNQPQHF.

The V gene is TRBV6-5, the J gene TRBJ1-1; D is uncertain. Germline CDR1 and CDR2: MNHEY and SVGAGI. The CDR3 sequence is 14 residues long. V shed 4 bases and J shed 1 base, with 10 bases lying between them. This CDR3 reads CASSSLPGNTEAFF. The CDR3 nucleotides are TGTGCCAGCAGTTCCCTCCCAGGGAACACTGAAGCTTTCTTT.

V is TRBV5-4 and J is TRBJ2-3, with 11 bases matching TRBD2. The CDR3 consists of 15 residues. In germline, CDR1 is SGHNT, CDR2 YYREEE (reference sequence). The trim removed 6 bases at V and 2 bases at J, leaving 5 bases unmatched. CDR3 nucleotides: TGTGCCAGCAATCGACTAGCGGGGCCCACAGATACGCAGTATTTT. Protein: CASNRLAGPTDTQYF.

The chain joins TRBV9 to TRBJ2-7; 9 positions match TRBD1. This CDR3 is 17 amino acids long. Germline-derived CDR1 and CDR2 are SGDLS and YYNGEE. J gave up 5 bases and V 3 bases, and 15 bases lay outside the gene matches. The chain's CDR3 is CASSEGTGPSNIHEQYF. CDR3 DNA: TGTGCCAGCAGCGAAGGGACAGGGCCCTCTAATATCCACGAGCAGTACTTC.

V and J are TRBV29-1 and TRBJ2-6, with TRBD1 matching over 8 bases. Per germline, CDR1 SQVTM and CDR2 ANQGSEA. CDR3 length: 17 amino acids. After removal of 6 bases from V and 0 bases from J, the junction contained 10 bases not matched to a gene. DNA of the CDR3: TGCAGCGTGCGACAGGGGACCGTAGGCTCTGGGGCCAACGTCCTGACTTTC. Its protein is CSVRQGTVGSGANVLTF.

J is TRBJ2-7 and V is TRBV20-1; 8 positions agree with TRBD2. Germline V gene data show CDR1 as DFQATT and CDR2 as SNEGSKA (reference sequence). J was trimmed by 3 bases and V by 3 bases; bases with no gene match: 13. CDR3 length equals 16 residues. The CDR3 region is CSASTASDGGGYEQYF. The DNA for the CDR3 is TGCAGTGCTAGTACAGCTTCGGACGGGGGGGGCTACGAGCAGTACTTC.

The genes are TRBV15 and TRBJ1-4, with unresolved D. The CDR3 contains 13 residues. Looked up from germline, CDR1 is LNHNV and CDR2 is YYDKDF (reference sequence). V was pared by 0 bases and J by 6 bases, with 5 bases between. This chain's CDR3 is CATSRDTDEKLFF. The DNA for the CDR3 is TGTGCCACCAGCAGAGATACAGATGAAAAACTGTTTTTT.